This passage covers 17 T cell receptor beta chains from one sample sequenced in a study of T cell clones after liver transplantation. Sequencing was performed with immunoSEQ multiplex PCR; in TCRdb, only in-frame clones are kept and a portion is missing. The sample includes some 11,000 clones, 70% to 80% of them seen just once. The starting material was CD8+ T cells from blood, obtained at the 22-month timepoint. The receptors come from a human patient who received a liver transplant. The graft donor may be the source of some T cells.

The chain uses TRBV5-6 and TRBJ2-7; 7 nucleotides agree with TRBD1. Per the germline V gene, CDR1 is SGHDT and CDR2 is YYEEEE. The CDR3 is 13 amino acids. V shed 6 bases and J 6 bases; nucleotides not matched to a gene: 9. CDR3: CASTKTGSGEQYF. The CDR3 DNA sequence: TGTGCCAGCACCAAGACAGGGTCGGGCGAGCAGTACTTC.

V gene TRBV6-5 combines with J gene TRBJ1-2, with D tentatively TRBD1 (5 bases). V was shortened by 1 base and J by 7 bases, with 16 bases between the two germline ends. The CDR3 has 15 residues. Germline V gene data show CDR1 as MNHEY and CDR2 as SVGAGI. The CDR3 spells CASSYYPTRGGGYTF. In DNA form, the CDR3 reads TGTGCCAGCAGTTACTACCCCACGAGGGGTGGTGGCTACACCTTC.

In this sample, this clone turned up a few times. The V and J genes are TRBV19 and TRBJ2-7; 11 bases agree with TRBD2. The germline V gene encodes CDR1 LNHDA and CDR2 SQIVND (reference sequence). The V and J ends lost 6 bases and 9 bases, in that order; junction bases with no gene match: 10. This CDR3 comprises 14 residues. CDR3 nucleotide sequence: TGTGCCAGTAGCCTAGCGGGGGGCTTAGATGTGCAGTACTTC. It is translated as CASSLAGGLDVQYF.

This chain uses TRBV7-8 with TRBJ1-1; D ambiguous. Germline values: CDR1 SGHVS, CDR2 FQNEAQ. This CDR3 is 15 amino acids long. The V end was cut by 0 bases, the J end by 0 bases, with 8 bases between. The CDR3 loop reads CASSLAVHLNTEAFF. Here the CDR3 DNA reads TGTGCCAGCAGCTTAGCGGTCCATTTGAACACTGAAGCTTTCTTT.

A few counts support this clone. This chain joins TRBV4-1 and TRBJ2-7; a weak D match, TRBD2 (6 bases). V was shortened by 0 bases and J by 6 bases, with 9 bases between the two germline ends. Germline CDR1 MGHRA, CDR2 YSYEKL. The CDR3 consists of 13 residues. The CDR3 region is CASSQEGGREQYF. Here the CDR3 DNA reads TGCGCCAGCAGCCAAGAAGGAGGGCGCGAGCAGTACTTC.

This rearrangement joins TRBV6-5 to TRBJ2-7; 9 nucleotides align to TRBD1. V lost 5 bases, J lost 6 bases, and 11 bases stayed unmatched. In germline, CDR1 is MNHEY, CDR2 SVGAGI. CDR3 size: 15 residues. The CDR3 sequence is CASSHQRTGAGEQYF. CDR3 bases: TGTGCCAGCAGTCACCAAAGGACAGGGGCCGGCGAGCAGTACTTC.

This CDR3 is CASSLAHSAQQSRANVLTF. The CDR3 DNA is TGTGCCAGCAGCTTGGCGCATTCAGCTCAACAAAGTCGGGCCAACGTCCTGACTTTC. The chain employs TRBV7-4 and TRBJ2-6; D gene ambiguous. V dropped 3 bases and J dropped 5 bases, with 23 bases sitting between them. There are 19 residues in the CDR3. Germline V gene data show CDR1 as SGHVT and CDR2 as SQSDAQ. Drawing the rest from reference TRBV7-4 and TRBJ2-6, the complete variable domain is GAGVSQSPRYKVAKRGRDVALRCDSISGHVTLYWYRQTLGQGSEVLTYSQSDAQRDKSGRPSGRFSAERPERSVSTLKIQRTEQGDSAVYLCASSLAHSAQQSRANVLTFGAGSRLTVL.

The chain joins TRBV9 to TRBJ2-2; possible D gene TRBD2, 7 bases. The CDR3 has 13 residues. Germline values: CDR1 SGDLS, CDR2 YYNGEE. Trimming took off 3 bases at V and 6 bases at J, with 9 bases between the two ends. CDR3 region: CASSDGGPGELFF. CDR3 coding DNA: TGTGCCAGCAGCGACGGGGGGCCCGGGGAGCTGTTTTTT.

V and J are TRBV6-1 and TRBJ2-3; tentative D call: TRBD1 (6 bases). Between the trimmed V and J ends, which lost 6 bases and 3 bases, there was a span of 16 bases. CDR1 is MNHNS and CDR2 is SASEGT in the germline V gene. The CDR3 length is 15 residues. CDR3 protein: CASRGLGGVTDTQYF. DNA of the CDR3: TGTGCCAGCAGGGGTCTAGGGGGAGTGACAGATACGCAGTATTTT.

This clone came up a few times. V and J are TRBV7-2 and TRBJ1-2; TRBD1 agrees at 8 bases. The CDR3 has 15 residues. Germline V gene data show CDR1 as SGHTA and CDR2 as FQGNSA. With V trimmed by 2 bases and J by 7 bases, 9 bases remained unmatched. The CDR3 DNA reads TGTGCCAGCAGCTTAAACCCCACAGGGGGGGGTGGCTACACCTTC. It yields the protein CASSLNPTGGGGYTF.

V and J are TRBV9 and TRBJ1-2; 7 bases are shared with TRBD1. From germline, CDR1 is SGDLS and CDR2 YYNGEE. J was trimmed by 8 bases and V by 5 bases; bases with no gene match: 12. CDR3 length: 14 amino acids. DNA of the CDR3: TGTGCCAGCAGTACCCTAGGAGGGGGCGAAGGCTACACCTTC. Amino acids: CASSTLGGGEGYTF. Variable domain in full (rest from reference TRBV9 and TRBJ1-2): DSGVTQTPKHLITATGQRVTLRCSPRSGDLSVYWYQQSLDQGLQFLIQYYNGEERAKGNILERFSAQQFPDLHSELNLSSLELGDSALYFCASSTLGGGEGYTFGSGTRLTVV.

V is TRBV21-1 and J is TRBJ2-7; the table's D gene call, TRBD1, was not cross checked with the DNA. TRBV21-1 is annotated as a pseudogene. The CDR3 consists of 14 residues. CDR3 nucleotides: TGTGCCAGCAGCAAAAGGACAGTCTCCTACGAGCAGTACTTC. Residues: CASSKRTVSYEQYF.

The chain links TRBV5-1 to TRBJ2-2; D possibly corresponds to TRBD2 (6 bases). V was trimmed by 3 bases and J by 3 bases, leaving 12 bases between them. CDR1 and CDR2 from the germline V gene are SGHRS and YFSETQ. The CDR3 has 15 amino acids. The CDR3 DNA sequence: TGCGCCAGCAGCTGGGGGGACGGGTACACCGGGGAGCTGTTTTTT. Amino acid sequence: CASSWGDGYTGELFF.

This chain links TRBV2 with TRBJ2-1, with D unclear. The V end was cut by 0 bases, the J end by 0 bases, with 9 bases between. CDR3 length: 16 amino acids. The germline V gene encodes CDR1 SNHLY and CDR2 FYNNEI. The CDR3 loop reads CASSEAPGSSYNEQFF. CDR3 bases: TGTGCCAGCAGTGAAGCCCCGGGCAGCTCCTACAATGAGCAGTTCTTC.

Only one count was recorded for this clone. The DNA for the CDR3 is TGTGCCAGCAGCATAGGGGGGAATGGAGATACGCAGTATTTT. Protein product: CASSIGGNGDTQYF. The chain is built from TRBV6-5 and TRBJ2-3; possibly TRBD1 or TRBD2 for D (6 bases each). V was pared by 6 bases and J by 5 bases, with 15 bases between. Germline CDR1 reads MNHEY; CDR2 reads SVGAGI. This CDR3 region has 14 residues.

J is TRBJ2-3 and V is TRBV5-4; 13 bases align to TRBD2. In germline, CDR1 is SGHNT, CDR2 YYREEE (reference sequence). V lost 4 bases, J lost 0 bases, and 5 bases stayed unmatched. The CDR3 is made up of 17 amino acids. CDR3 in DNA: TGTGCCAGCAGCACGGGACTAGCGGGGACTAGCACAGATACGCAGTATTTT. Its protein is CASSTGLAGTSTDTQYF.

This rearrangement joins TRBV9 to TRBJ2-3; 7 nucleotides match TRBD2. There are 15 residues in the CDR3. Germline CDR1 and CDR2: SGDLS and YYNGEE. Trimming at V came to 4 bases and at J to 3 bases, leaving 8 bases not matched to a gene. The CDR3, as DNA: TGTGCCAGCAGCTTTTCGGGGGGTTTAACAGATACGCAGTATTTT. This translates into CASSFSGGLTDTQYF.